A single sample is the source of the 29 T cell receptor beta chains below, sequenced in a study of shared clonotypes between healthy human individuals. TCRdb's table, derived via immunoSEQ multiplex PCR, lists solely in-frame clones and lacks some. The sample carries around 350,000 clones, around four fifths recorded once. Sequenced material: memory CD4+ T cells sorted from blood. Subset indicated: CD45RA-negative fraction. The receptors stem from a man between 25 and 39 years old in good health.

This chain links TRBV7-2 with TRBJ2-4, with D possibly being TRBD2 (5 bases). The CDR3 consists of 14 residues. V was shortened by 5 bases and J by 7 bases, with 15 bases between the two germline ends. Per the germline V gene, CDR1 is SGHTA and CDR2 is FQGNSA. The CDR3 protein is CASSPRAVINIQYF. CDR3 coding DNA: TGTGCCAGCAGCCCCAGAGCGGTTATCAACATTCAGTACTTC.

This clone has more than one count but fewer than ten. The rearrangement joins TRBV13 to TRBJ2-7; D unclear. Per germline, CDR1 PRHDT and CDR2 FYEKMQ (reference sequence). The CDR3 has 13 amino acids. V was cut by 3 bases and J by 0 bases, with 6 bases left in between. The CDR3 region has the DNA TGTGCCAGCAGCTTGGGTGGCTCCTACGAGCAGTACTTC. Translation: CASSLGGSYEQYF.

The CDR3 here is CASSLGQGKNYGYTF. Written as DNA, the CDR3 is TGTGCCAGCAGCCTAGGACAGGGGAAAAACTATGGCTACACCTTC. This chain joins TRBV9 and TRBJ1-2; 9 nucleotides line up with TRBD1. Trimming at V came to 4 bases and at J to 2 bases, leaving 6 bases not matched to a gene. Germline loops: CDR1 SGDLS, CDR2 YYNGEE. The CDR3 length is 15 residues.

The chain joins TRBV29-1 to TRBJ2-1; 12 bases are a match to TRBD2. V lost 6 bases and J lost 6; bases outside the gene matches: 3. Germline CDR1 SQVTM, CDR2 ANQGSEA. This CDR3 is 13 amino acids long. The CDR3 protein is CSVLAGGRNEQFF. DNA for the CDR3: TGCAGCGTGCTAGCGGGAGGGCGCAATGAGCAGTTCTTC.

This clone was seen only once. The chain couples TRBV19 to TRBJ2-3; TRBD2 is a possible D gene (6 bases). Germline lookup yields CDR1 LNHDA and CDR2 SQIVND (reference sequence). This CDR3 is 15 amino acids long. V shed 0 bases and J shed 10 bases, with 17 bases lying between them. CDR3 sequence (DNA): TGTGCCAGTAGTATAGACCTGGGCGTGGGGGGTCCGCAGTATTTT. Protein sequence: CASSIDLGVGGPQYF.

V gene TRBV25-1 combines with J gene TRBJ2-7; 7 bases are shared with TRBD1. CDR1 is MGHDK, CDR2 SYGVNS, per germline. The CDR3 length is 14 residues. V gave up 4 bases and J gave up 3 bases; unmatched junction bases: 6. CDR3 nucleotides: TGTGCCAGCAGTGGCCTGGGACAGTTCTACGAGCAGTACTTC. Translating gives CASSGLGQFYEQYF.

CDR3 in amino acids: CASSIGTEFEQYF. CDR3 bases: TGCGCCAGCAGCATAGGGACGGAATTCGAGCAGTACTTC. This sequence joins TRBV5-1 and TRBJ2-7; the D gene could be TRBD1 or TRBD2 (5 bases each). Germline CDR1 reads SGHRS; CDR2 reads YFSETQ. This CDR3 has 13 residues. The V gene lost 4 bases and the J gene lost 6 bases, with 14 bases spanning the gap.

The chain's CDR3 is CASSFGWYEQFF. In DNA form, the CDR3 reads TGTGCCAGCAGTTTTGGGTGGTATGAGCAGTTCTTC. The rearrangement joins TRBV28 to TRBJ2-1; D is undetermined. The CDR3 sequence is 12 residues long. V shed 3 bases and J shed 8 bases, with 8 bases lying between them. Germline CDR1 is MDHEN and CDR2 is SYDVKM.

This clone appeared once. The gene calls are TRBV4-2 and TRBJ2-5; 9 nucleotides align to TRBD2. V dropped 0 bases and J dropped 5; count of bases not matched to a gene: 7. The CDR3 is 16 residues long. Germline CDR1 and CDR2: LGHNA and YNFKEQ. The CDR3 region has the DNA TGTGCCAGCAGCCAAGATCCGGCCAGCGGGGGGGAGACCCAGTACTTC. Its translation is CASSQDPASGGETQYF.

This clone has only a few counts. The chain uses TRBV5-4 and TRBJ2-7; TRBD2 is a possible D gene (6 bases). This CDR3 has 14 amino acids. Looked up from germline, CDR1 is SGHNT and CDR2 is YYREEE (reference sequence). The V and J ends lost 4 bases and 0 bases respectively, with 11 bases between them. The CDR3 DNA reads TGTGCCAGCAGCACCTCGACTAGCTCCTACGAGCAGTACTTC. This gives the protein CASSTSTSSYEQYF.

The rearrangement uses TRBV5-4 and TRBJ2-7; D might be TRBD1 (5 bases). V was pared by 0 bases and J by 0 bases, with 7 bases between. The length of the CDR3 is 14 residues. Germline values: CDR1 SGHNT, CDR2 YYREEE (reference sequence). CDR3 in amino acids: CASSLGQPSYEQYF. The CDR3, as DNA: TGTGCCAGCAGCTTGGGACAGCCCTCCTACGAGCAGTACTTC.

This chain connects TRBV11-3 to TRBJ2-3; TRBD2 aligns across 10 bases. The CDR3 totals 16 residues. CDR1 SGHNT and CDR2 YENEEA come from the germline V gene. V trimming: 3 bases; J trimming: 1 base; junction bases outside the gene matches: 4. CDR3 sequence: CASSLRTSGRTDTQYF. CDR3 nucleotide sequence: TGTGCCAGCAGCTTGAGGACTAGCGGCCGCACAGATACGCAGTATTTT.

The V call is TRBV5-6, the J call TRBJ2-6; TRBD1 aligns across 8 bases. Trimming cost V 2 bases and J 8 bases; bases outside gene matches: 6. Germline V gene data show CDR1 as SGHDT and CDR2 as YYEEEE. This CDR3 comprises 15 residues. The CDR3 DNA is TGTGCCAGCAGCTTTGACAGGGGAGGTACCAACGTCCTGACTTTC. Encoded protein: CASSFDRGGTNVLTF.

This chain connects TRBV7-9 to TRBJ2-7; D is possibly TRBD1 (6 bases). Germline V gene lookup returns CDR1 SEHNR and CDR2 FQNEAQ (reference sequence). CDR3 length equals 13 residues. The ends were cut back, 0 bases at V and 6 bases at J, with 9 bases in the middle. The CDR3 coding sequence is TGTGCCAGCAGCTTAGCGGGGGCGGGCGAGCAGTACTTC. Its translation is CASSLAGAGEQYF.

The chain carries TRBV30 and TRBJ1-2; tentative D call: TRBD1 (5 bases). The CDR3 runs 16 residues. The ends were cut back, 3 bases at V and 4 bases at J, with 21 bases in the middle. The germline V gene has CDR1 GTSNPN and CDR2 SVGIG (reference sequence). CDR3 nucleotides: TGTGCCTGGAGCCCTGGCGGGGGGACCCCATTCTATGGCTACACCTTC. Amino acids: CAWSPGGGTPFYGYTF.

The rearrangement links TRBV28 to TRBJ2-5; TRBD1 matches at 9 bases. V lost 2 bases to trimming and J lost 4 bases; unmatched junction nucleotides: 2. The CDR3 is 14 amino acids. Germline V gene lookup returns CDR1 MDHEN and CDR2 SYDVKM. The CDR3: CASSLVGQGETQYF. The DNA of the CDR3 is TGTGCCAGCAGTTTAGTGGGACAGGGAGAGACCCAGTACTTC.

The CDR3 loop reads CAIRANTGVNEQFF. The CDR3 DNA is TGTGCCATCAGGGCAAATACAGGGGTCAATGAGCAGTTCTTC. The chain combines TRBV10-3 with TRBJ2-1; 7 bases are a match to TRBD1. Trimming cost V 6 bases and J 6 bases; bases outside gene matches: 8. The germline gives CDR1 ENHRY, CDR2 SYGVKD. CDR3 length: 14 residues.

CDR3 residues: CASSESSGSITLRFF. The CDR3 nucleotides are TGTGCCAGCAGTGAGTCTAGCGGGAGTATTACCCTGAGGTTCTTC. V gene TRBV25-1 combines with J gene TRBJ2-1; 10 nucleotides agree with TRBD2. The CDR3 spans 15 residues. The V gene's germline CDR1 is MGHDK and CDR2 SYGVNS. The V gene end was trimmed by 3 bases and the J gene end by 15 bases; junction bases not matched to a gene: 14.

This clone was found once. CDR3 in amino acids: CASVPRGMNTEAFF. CDR3 sequence (DNA): TGTGCCAGCGTTCCTAGGGGGATGAACACTGAAGCTTTCTTT. This chain uses TRBV6-5 with TRBJ1-1, with TRBD1 as a possible D gene (6 bases). Trimming took off 8 bases at V and 0 bases at J, with 13 bases between the two ends. Germline values: CDR1 MNHEY, CDR2 SVGAGI. The CDR3 has 14 amino acids.

The chain combines TRBV4-2 with TRBJ1-2; D is unclear. V was clipped by 2 bases and J by 8 bases, with 15 bases between them. The CDR3 is 14 amino acids. Germline V gene data show CDR1 as LGHNA and CDR2 as YNFKEQ. The chain's CDR3 is CASSQPGRIEGYTF. CDR3 bases: TGTGCCAGCAGCCAACCCGGACGGATAGAAGGCTACACCTTC.

The chain joins TRBV7-2 to TRBJ2-5; no clear D. Trimming stripped 1 base from V and 4 bases from J, with 7 bases between. This CDR3 has 13 residues. Germline loops: CDR1 SGHTA, CDR2 FQGNSA. The CDR3 nucleotides read TGTGCCAGCAGCTTAGACTGGGGAGAGACCCAGTACTTC. Protein: CASSLDWGETQYF.

The V and J genes are TRBV28 and TRBJ1-4; D is possibly TRBD1 (6 bases). The V and J ends lost 5 bases and 4 bases respectively, with 20 bases between them. This CDR3 is built from 17 residues. The germline CDR1 and CDR2 sequences are MDHEN and SYDVKM. CDR3 DNA sequence: TGTGCCAGCAGTGGGTCCGTGGGGGGGCATGGTAATGAAAAACTGTTTTTT. Translation gives CASSGSVGGHGNEKLFF. Full variable domain (outside the CDR3, taken from reference TRBV28 and TRBJ1-4): DVKVTQSSRYLVKRTGEKVFLECVQDMDHENMFWYRQDPGLGLRLIYFSYDVKMKEKGDIPEGYSVSREKKERFSLILESASTNQTSMYLCASSGSVGGHGNEKLFFGSGTQLSVL.

The rearrangement joins TRBV10-2 to TRBJ1-1, with D maybe TRBD1 (6 bases). The germline V and J ends were trimmed by 2 bases and 3 bases, with 13 bases remaining between them. The CDR3 runs 15 residues. The V gene's germline CDR1 is WSHSY and CDR2 SAAADI. The CDR3 sequence: CASSEATGRYTEAFF. The DNA of the CDR3 is TGCGCCAGCAGTGAGGCGACAGGACGATACACTGAAGCTTTCTTT.

The CDR3 DNA reads TGTGCCAGCAGAAGACAGGTGTCCTACAATGAGCAGTTCTTC. Its protein is CASRRQVSYNEQFF. The gene calls are TRBV6-5 and TRBJ2-1; D might be TRBD1 (6 bases). The V end lost 6 bases, the J end lost 1 base, and 10 bases lay between the germline ends. In germline, CDR1 is MNHEY, CDR2 SVGAGI. This CDR3 comprises 14 residues.

In regard to this clone: The same CDR3 can be traced to other DNA sequences in this sample. The chain joins TRBV30 to TRBJ2-7; no clear D. Trimming cost V 3 bases and J 3 bases, with 6 bases left between them. This CDR3 is 11 amino acids long. The germline gives CDR1 GTSNPN, CDR2 SVGIG (reference sequence). In nucleotides, the CDR3 is TGTGCCTGGAGCTTCAACTACGAGCAGTACTTC. Translation: CAWSFNYEQYF.

The sample holds a few counts of this clone. The V gene is TRBV28, the J gene TRBJ1-5; no clear D. In germline, CDR1 is MDHEN, CDR2 SYDVKM. The CDR3 extends over 17 amino acids. V lost 7 bases to trimming and J lost 6 bases, with 25 bases between them. The DNA for the CDR3 is TGTGCCAGCATCCTCTCGGGCGTAGTCACCGGCGGTCAGCCCCAGCATTTT. Residues: CASILSGVVTGGQPQHF.

The genes are TRBV6-6 and TRBJ1-5, with no clear D. This CDR3 is built from 13 residues. Germline V lookup: CDR1 MNHNY, CDR2 SVGAGI (reference sequence). The ends were cut back, 5 bases at V and 7 bases at J, with 12 bases in the middle. The CDR3, as DNA: TGTGCCAGCAGTGGCAGTGGTATACAGCCCCAGCATTTT. Encoded protein: CASSGSGIQPQHF.

This clone was observed a handful of times. This chain joins TRBV13 and TRBJ2-1, with D perhaps TRBD1 or TRBD2 (5 bases each). Trimming removed 4 bases from V and 8 bases from J, with 15 bases in between. The CDR3 spans 14 residues. The germline V gene encodes CDR1 PRHDT and CDR2 FYEKMQ (reference sequence). CDR3 in amino acids: CASSWGPLGDEQFF. Written as DNA, the CDR3 is TGTGCCAGCAGCTGGGGACCCCTTGGCGATGAGCAGTTCTTC.

The rearrangement links TRBV7-7 to TRBJ2-5; tentative D call: TRBD2 (5 bases). This CDR3 has 13 residues. Trimming shortened V by 0 bases and J by 4 bases, and 6 bases separated the two germline ends. Per germline, CDR1 SSHAT and CDR2 FNYEAQ (reference sequence). The CDR3 DNA is TGTGCCAGCAGCTTAGCGGGAGCAGAGACCCAGTACTTC. It specifies CASSLAGAETQYF.